The sequence of this T cell receptor beta chain was determined in a study of blood T cell repertoires in COVID-19. Study information: Acute-phase and convalescent COVID-19 samples originated in the United States, Italy and Spain. PBMCs, B-cell-depleted T cells, or T cells were the source of the cDNA or gDNA that made up the material.

V gave up 5 bases and J gave up 0 bases, with 11 bases separating them. Germline V gene data show CDR1 as LNHNV and CDR2 as YYDKDF (reference sequence). The CDR3 extends over 16 amino acids. Per the study methods: For nucleated cells, counts were estimated from reference gene primer amplification. Sequenced by immunoSEQ multiplex PCR; TCRdb stores in-frame clones only, minus some. V, J and clone size reflect that table, while D and trimming were determined from the DNA. This repertoire shows about 270,000 clones, 65% to 90% found once; its top ten account for 2.5% to 3%. This chain connects TRBV15 to TRBJ2-6; weak D call: TRBD2 (5 bases). This TCR was recovered from a woman aged 60-75 years with active or convalescent COVID-19. Source material: peripheral blood. The CDR3 DNA reads as TGTGCCACCAGCCACGGACGGGGCTCTGGGGCCAACGTCCTGACTTTC. Translating it yields CATSHGRGSGANVLTF.